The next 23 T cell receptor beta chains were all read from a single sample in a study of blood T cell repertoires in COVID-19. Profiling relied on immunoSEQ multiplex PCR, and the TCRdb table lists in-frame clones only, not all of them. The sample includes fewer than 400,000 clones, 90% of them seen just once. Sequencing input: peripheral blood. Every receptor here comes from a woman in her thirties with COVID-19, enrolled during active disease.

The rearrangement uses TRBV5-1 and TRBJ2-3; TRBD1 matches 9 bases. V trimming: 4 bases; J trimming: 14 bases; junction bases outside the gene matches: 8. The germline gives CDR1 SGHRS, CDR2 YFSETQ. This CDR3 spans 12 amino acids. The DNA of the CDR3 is TGCGCCAGCAGCCAGGACAGGGGCGCCCGGTATTTT. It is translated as CASSQDRGARYF.

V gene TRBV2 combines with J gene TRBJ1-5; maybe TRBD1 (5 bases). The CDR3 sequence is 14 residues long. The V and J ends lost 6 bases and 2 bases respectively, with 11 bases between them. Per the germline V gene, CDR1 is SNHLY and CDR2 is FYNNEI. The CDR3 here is CASSGGPRNQPQHF. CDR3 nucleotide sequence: TGTGCCAGCAGCGGGGGACCGCGCAATCAGCCCCAGCATTTT. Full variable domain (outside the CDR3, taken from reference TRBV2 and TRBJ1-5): EPEVTQTPSHQVTQMGQEVILRCVPISNHLYFYWYRQILGQKVEFLVSFYNNEISEKSEIFDDQFSVERPDGSNFTLKIRSTKLEDSAMYFCASSGGPRNQPQHFGDGTRLSIL.

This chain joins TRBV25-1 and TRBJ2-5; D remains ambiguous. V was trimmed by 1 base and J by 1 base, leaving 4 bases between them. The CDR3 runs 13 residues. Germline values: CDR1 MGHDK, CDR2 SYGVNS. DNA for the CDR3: TGTGCCAGCAGTGAATGGGCCCAAGAGACCCAGTACTTC. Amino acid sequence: CASSEWAQETQYF.

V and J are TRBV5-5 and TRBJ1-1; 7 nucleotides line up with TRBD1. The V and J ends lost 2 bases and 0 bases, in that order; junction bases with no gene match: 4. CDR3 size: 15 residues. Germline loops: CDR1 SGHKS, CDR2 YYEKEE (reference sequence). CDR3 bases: TGTGCCAGCAGCTTTCAGACAGGGCTGAACACTGAAGCTTTCTTT. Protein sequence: CASSFQTGLNTEAFF. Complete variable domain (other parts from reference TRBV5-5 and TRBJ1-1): DAGVTQSPTHLIKTRGQQVTLRCSPISGHKSVSWYQQVLGQGPQFIFQYYEKEERGRGNFPDRFSARQFPNYSSELNVNALLLGDSALYLCASSFQTGLNTEAFFGQGTRLTVV.

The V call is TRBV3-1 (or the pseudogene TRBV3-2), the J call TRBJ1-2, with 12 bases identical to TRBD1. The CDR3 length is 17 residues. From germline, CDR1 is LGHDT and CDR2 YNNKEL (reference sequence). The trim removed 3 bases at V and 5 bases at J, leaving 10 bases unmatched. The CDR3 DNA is TGTGCCAGCAGCCACGCGGGACAGGGGGCGTTACGTTATGGCTACACCTTC. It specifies CASSHAGQGALRYGYTF.

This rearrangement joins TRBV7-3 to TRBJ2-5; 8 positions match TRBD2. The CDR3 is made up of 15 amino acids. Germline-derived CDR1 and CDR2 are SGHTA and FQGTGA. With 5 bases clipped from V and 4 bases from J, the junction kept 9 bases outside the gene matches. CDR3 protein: CASSQRGYPRETQYF. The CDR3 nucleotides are TGTGCCAGCAGCCAGCGGGGGTACCCCCGAGAGACCCAGTACTTC.

The CDR3 loop reads CASSYFYNSPLHF. In nucleotides, the CDR3 is TGTGCCAGCAGTTACTTCTACAATTCACCCCTCCACTTT. V and J are TRBV6-5 and TRBJ1-6, with D unresolved. Germline V gene lookup returns CDR1 MNHEY and CDR2 SVGAGI. The CDR3 extends over 13 amino acids. Trimming shortened V by 1 base and J by 7 bases, and 5 bases separated the two germline ends.

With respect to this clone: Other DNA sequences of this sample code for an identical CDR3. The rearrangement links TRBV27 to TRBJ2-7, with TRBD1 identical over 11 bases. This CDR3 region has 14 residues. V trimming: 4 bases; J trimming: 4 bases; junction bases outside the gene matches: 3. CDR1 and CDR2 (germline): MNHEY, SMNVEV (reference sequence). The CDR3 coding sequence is TGTGCCAGCAGTTCCGGGACAGGGGGATACGAGCAGTACTTC. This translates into CASSSGTGGYEQYF.

This CDR3 reads CASSDSASGRAGDTQYF. In DNA, the CDR3 is TGTGCCAGCAGTGACTCGGCTAGCGGGAGGGCCGGGGATACGCAGTATTTT. V and J are TRBV6-4 and TRBJ2-3; 12 bases map to TRBD2. This CDR3 region has 17 residues. Germline V CDR1 and CDR2: MRHNA, SNTAGT. The V and J ends lost 0 bases and 6 bases, in that order; junction bases with no gene match: 7.

In DNA, the CDR3 is TGTGCCAGCAGCTTGGAAAGGGGCGCAGCCTATGGCTACACCTTC. This translates into CASSLERGAAYGYTF. This rearrangement joins TRBV5-5 to TRBJ1-2, with D maybe TRBD1 (5 bases). The CDR3 contains 15 residues. CDR1 is SGHKS, CDR2 YYEKEE, per germline (reference sequence). Trimming took 0 bases from V and 4 from J, leaving 13 bases between them.

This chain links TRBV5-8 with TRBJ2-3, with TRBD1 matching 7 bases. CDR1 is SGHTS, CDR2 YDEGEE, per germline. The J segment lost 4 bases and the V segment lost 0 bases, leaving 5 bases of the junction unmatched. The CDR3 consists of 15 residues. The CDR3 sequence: CASSLGQGAADTQYF. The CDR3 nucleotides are TGTGCCAGCAGCTTGGGACAGGGTGCCGCAGATACGCAGTATTTT.

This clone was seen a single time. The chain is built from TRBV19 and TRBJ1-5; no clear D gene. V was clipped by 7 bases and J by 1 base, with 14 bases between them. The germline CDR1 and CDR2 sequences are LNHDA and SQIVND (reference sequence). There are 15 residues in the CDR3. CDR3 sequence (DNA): TGTGCCAGTATTGGGGTCGGAGGCAGCAATCAGCCCCAGCATTTT. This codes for CASIGVGGSNQPQHF.

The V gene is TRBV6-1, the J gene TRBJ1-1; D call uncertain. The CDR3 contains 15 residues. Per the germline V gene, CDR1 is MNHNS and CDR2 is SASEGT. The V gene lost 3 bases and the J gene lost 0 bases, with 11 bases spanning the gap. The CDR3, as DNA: TGTGCCAGCAGTGATTTGGGGAGTATGAACACTGAAGCTTTCTTT. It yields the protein CASSDLGSMNTEAFF.

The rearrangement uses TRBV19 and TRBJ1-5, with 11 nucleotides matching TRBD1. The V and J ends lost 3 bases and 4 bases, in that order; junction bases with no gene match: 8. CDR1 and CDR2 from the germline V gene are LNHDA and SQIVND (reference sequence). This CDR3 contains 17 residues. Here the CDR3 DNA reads TGTGCCAGTAGTATTTTGTCGGGACAGGGGGTTAATCAGCCCCAGCATTTT. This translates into CASSILSGQGVNQPQHF.

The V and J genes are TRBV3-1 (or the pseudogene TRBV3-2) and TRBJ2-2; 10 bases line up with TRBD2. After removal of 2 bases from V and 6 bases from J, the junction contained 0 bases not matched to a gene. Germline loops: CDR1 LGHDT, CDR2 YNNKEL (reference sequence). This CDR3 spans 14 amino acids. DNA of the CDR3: TGTGCCAGCAGCCAAACTAGCGGGGCCGGGGAGCTGTTTTTT. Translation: CASSQTSGAGELFF.

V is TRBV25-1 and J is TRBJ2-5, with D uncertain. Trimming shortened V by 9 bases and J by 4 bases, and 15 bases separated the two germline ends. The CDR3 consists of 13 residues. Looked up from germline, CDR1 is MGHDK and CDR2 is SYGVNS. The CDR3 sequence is CASGTVTIETQYF. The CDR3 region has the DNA TGTGCCAGTGGAACAGTAACGATAGAGACCCAGTACTTC.

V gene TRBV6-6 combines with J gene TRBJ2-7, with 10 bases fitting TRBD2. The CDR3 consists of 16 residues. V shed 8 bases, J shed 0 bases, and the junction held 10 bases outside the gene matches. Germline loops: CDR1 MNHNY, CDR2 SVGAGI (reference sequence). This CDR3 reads CASGGLAEGSSYEQYF. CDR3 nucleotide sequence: TGTGCCAGCGGAGGACTAGCGGAGGGGAGCTCCTACGAGCAGTACTTC.

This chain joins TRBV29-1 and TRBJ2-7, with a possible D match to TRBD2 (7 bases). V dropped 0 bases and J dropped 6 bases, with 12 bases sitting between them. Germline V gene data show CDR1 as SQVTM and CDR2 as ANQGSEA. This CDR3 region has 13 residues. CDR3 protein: CSVEEGGGGEQYF. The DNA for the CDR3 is TGCAGCGTTGAAGAAGGAGGGGGGGGCGAGCAGTACTTC.

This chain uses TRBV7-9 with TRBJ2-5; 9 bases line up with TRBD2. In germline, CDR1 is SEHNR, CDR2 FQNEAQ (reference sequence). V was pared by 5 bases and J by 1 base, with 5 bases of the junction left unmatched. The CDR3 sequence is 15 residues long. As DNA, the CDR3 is TGTGCCAGCAGCAGGGCGGGGGGGTCCCAAGAGACCCAGTACTTC. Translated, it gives CASSRAGGSQETQYF. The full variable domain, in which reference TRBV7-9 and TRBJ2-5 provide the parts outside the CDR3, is DTGVSQNPRHKITKRGQNVTFRCDPISEHNRLYWYRQTLGQGPEFLTYFQNEAQLEKSRLLSDRFSAERPKGSFSTLEIQRTEQGDSAMYLCASSRAGGSQETQYFGPGTRLLVL.

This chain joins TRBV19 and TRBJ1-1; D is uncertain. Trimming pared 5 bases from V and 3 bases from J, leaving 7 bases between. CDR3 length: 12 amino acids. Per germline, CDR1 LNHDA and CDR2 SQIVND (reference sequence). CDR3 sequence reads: CASSVPYTEAFF. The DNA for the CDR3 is TGTGCCAGTAGTGTTCCTTACACTGAAGCTTTCTTT.

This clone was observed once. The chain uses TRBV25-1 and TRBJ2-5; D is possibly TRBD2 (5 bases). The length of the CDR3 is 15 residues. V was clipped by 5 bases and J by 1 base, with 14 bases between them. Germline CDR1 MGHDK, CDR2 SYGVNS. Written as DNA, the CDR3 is TGTGCCAGCAGTAAGGACTCCACCCCCCAAGAGACCCAGTACTTC. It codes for CASSKDSTPQETQYF.

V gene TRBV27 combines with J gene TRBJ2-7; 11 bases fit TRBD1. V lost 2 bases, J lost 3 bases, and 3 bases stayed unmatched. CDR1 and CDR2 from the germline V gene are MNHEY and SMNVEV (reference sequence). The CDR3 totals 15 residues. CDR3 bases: TGTGCCAGCAGTTTAACCGGGACAGGGGGCTACGAGCAGTACTTC. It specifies CASSLTGTGGYEQYF.

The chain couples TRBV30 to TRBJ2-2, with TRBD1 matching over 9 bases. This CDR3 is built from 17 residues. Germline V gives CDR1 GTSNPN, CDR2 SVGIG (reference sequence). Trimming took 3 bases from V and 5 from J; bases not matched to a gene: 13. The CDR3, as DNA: TGTGCCTGGAGCGGGGAAGGGACAGGGCGACGAACCGGGGAGCTGTTTTTT. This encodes CAWSGEGTGRRTGELFF. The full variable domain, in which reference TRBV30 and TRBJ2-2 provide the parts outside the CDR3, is SQTIHQWPATLVQPVGSPLSLECTVEGTSNPNLYWYRQAAGRGLQLLFYSVGIGQISSEVPQNLSASRPQDRQFILSSKKLLLSDSGFYLCAWSGEGTGRRTGELFFGEGSRLTVL.